These T cell receptor beta chains were read from a single sample in a study of regulatory T cells in long-lasting Graves disease. TCRdb reanalysed the multiplex PCR reads using MiXCR and keeps one entry per CDR3 protein. The table includes roughly 610,000 distinct CDR3 sequences, 15% to 20% detected once. The sample was also reused in another study, on T cells in Graves' hyperthyroidism and ophthalmopathy.

The input for sequencing was peripheral blood mononuclear cells (PBMCs), taken at new diagnosis, from a patient treated with antithyroid drugs. All receptors derive from a man younger than 30 with Graves disease. The CDR3 runs from the conserved cysteine through the conserved F or W.

TRBJ2-5	TRBV6-1	CASSERTLRIQETQYF
TRBJ2-1	TRBV9	CASSVASEEQFF
TRBJ2-1	TRBV27	CASSLRGDRGPHEQFF
TRBJ2-1	TRBV24-1	CATSGGLAGSVGNEQFF
TRBJ1-2	TRBV5-6	CASSEDDYGYTF
TRBJ1-2	TRBV12-3/TRBV12-4	CASSLAIYTGEWDFGGYTF
TRBJ2-1	TRBV6-5	CASSYVLQGSNEQFF
TRBJ1-2	TRBV4-2	CASSQDRGPYGYTF
TRBJ2-7	TRBV11-2	CASSFQGRYEQYF
TRBJ2-1	TRBV6-2/TRBV6-3	CASSDFGFGLAGRIEQFF
TRBJ2-1	TRBV20-1	CSAQELAGVAEQFF
TRBJ2-1	TRBV20-1	CSPSGTGYNEQFF
TRBJ1-3	TRBV7-3	CASDRTGGSGNTIYF
TRBJ2-1	TRBV28	CASSRFGPYRLAGDENEQFF
TRBJ2-7	TRBV12-3/TRBV12-4	CASSLAGETYEQYF
TRBJ1-1	TRBV7-8	CASSLVFEGLSVFF
TRBJ1-5	TRBV12-5	CASGLVVYRQSNQPQHF
TRBJ1-1	TRBV6-5	CASSYSPPAEAFF
TRBJ2-1	TRBV12-3/TRBV12-4	CASSSPGQGDNEQFF
TRBJ2-1	TRBV27	CAGSSPGGGANEQFF
TRBJ2-1	TRBV5-1	CASSPTGTSPYNEQFF
TRBJ1-5	TRBV6-1	CASSEGDGSNQPQHF
TRBJ2-7	TRBV30	CAWRPRGLAGYEQYF
TRBJ2-2	TRBV6-1	CASSAEDRANTGELFF
TRBJ2-1	TRBV6-2/TRBV6-3	CASSQTGEEFF
TRBJ1-2	TRBV6-5	CASSSQQGPNYGYTF
TRBJ2-2	TRBV7-9	CASSPGTSGRASTGELFF
TRBJ2-7	TRBV20-1	CSARVPQSYEQYF
TRBJ2-7	TRBV6-1	CASRPGQGFNEQYF
TRBJ2-2	TRBV5-1	CASSLGSTPNTGELFF
TRBJ2-1	TRBV5-1	CASSWVLAGGLNEQFF
TRBJ2-7	TRBV29-1	CSVAGRSEQYF
TRBJ1-1	TRBV27	CASSWGTGRTEAFF
TRBJ2-5	TRBV10-3	CAISEAGTQETQYF
TRBJ1-2	TRBV19	CASSPRRETWGYTF
TRBJ2-1	TRBV7-3	CASSLEQGVYNEQFF
TRBJ2-7	TRBV30	CAWSVSSGAYEQYF
TRBJ2-5	TRBV20-1	CSAREGTGLGETQYF
TRBJ1-5	TRBV27	CASSLLGPAQPQHF
TRBJ2-7	TRBV7-9	CAWEGAGRYEQYF
TRBJ2-5	TRBV5-1	CASSPGTAGETQYF
TRBJ1-3	TRBV5-4	CASNPEVGNTIYF